The next 18 T cell receptor beta chains were all read from a single sample in a study of breast tumors, draining lymph nodes, adjacent tissues. MiXCR, run by TCRdb on the multiplex PCR reads, gives a single entry per CDR3 protein. The sample yields 15,000 to 20,000 distinct CDR3 sequences, 43% seen once. Specimen: breast tumor tissue. The receptor source for this set is a female donor with breast cancer. Some clones in this sample may be carry-over from other donors' samples.

This clonotype was detected many times. A clone one base away is much larger, so this may be a read error. The V and J genes are TRBV20-1 and TRBJ2-1; D gene ambiguous. Germline-derived CDR1 and CDR2 are DFQATT and SNEGSKA (reference sequence). The CDR3 runs 11 residues. CDR3 DNA sequence: TGCAGTGTGTCCGGACCCAATGAGCAGTCCTTC. This encodes CSVSGPNEQSF.

V and J are TRBV2 and TRBJ2-5; TRBD1 agrees at 8 bases. Trimming at V came to 4 bases and at J to 3 bases, leaving 1 base not matched to a gene. The germline CDR1 and CDR2 sequences are SNHLY and FYNNEI. CDR3 length: 13 amino acids. The CDR3 reads CASSGGQEETQYF. CDR3 DNA sequence: TGTGCCAGCAGTGGGGGACAGGAAGAGACCCAGTACTTC.

This clonotype was detected ten times or more. V is TRBV27 and J is TRBJ1-2; no clear D gene. Germline assignment: CDR1 MNHEY and CDR2 SMNVEV (reference sequence). This CDR3 spans 14 amino acids. Trimming shortened V by 5 bases and J by 3 bases, and 13 bases separated the two germline ends. CDR3 sequence reads: CASSPTRIHYGYTF. Written as DNA, the CDR3 is TGTGCCAGCAGTCCAACCCGGATCCACTATGGCTACACCTTC.

In this sample, this clonotype turned up many times. CDR3 in amino acids: CASSLWGPLDGYTF. In DNA form, the CDR3 reads TGTGCCAGCAGCTTATGGGGGCCGTTGGATGGCTACACCTTC. The chain carries TRBV11-2 and TRBJ1-2; tentatively, D is TRBD1 (6 bases). The CDR3 covers 14 residues. Trimming shortened V by 2 bases and J by 6 bases, and 13 bases separated the two germline ends. The V gene's germline CDR1 is SGHAT and CDR2 FQNNGV.

This clonotype rates as medium-sized. The chain is built from TRBV12-3 or TRBV12-4 and TRBJ2-7; D is unclear. CDR3 size: 12 residues. V was trimmed by 1 base and J by 8 bases, leaving 9 bases between them. CDR3 residues: CASSLGAGKQYF. Here the CDR3 DNA reads TGTGCCAGCAGTTTAGGGGCTGGCAAGCAGTACTTC.

This clonotype was seen repeatedly, ten times or more. J is TRBJ2-2 and V is TRBV19; D call uncertain. CDR1 LNHDA and CDR2 SQIVND come from the germline V gene (reference sequence). V lost 9 bases and J 7 bases, leaving 12 bases between the germline ends. The CDR3 length is 12 residues. The CDR3 sequence is CASRAPGGELFF. The CDR3, as DNA: TGTGCCAGCCGGGCCCCCGGCGGGGAGCTGTTTTTT. Filled out from reference TRBV19 and TRBJ2-2, the complete variable domain reads DGGITQSPKYLFRKEGQNVTLSCEQNLNHDAMYWYRQDPGQGLRLIYYSQIVNDFQKGDIAEGYSVSREKKESFPLTVTSAQKNPTAFYLCASRAPGGELFFGEGSRLTVL.

This clonotype has a handful of counts. V gene TRBV2 combines with J gene TRBJ2-7; 11 bases agree with TRBD2. The germline gives CDR1 SNHLY, CDR2 FYNNEI. This CDR3 spans 16 amino acids. The CDR3 is CAGSEVSGRAGGEQYF. The CDR3 DNA reads TGTGCTGGCAGTGAAGTTAGCGGGAGGGCCGGGGGGGAGCAGTACTTC.

The table lists this clonotype with many counts. CDR3 in amino acids: CASSLGLSPLHF. In DNA, the CDR3 is TGTGCCAGCAGCTTGGGACTCTCACCCCTCCACTTT. The chain carries TRBV5-8 and TRBJ1-6; D not resolved. Trimming shortened V by 0 bases and J by 10 bases, and 5 bases separated the two germline ends. This CDR3 spans 12 amino acids. Germline V gives CDR1 SGHTS, CDR2 YDEGEE. The full variable domain, in which reference TRBV5-8 and TRBJ1-6 provide the parts outside the CDR3, is EAGVTQSPTHLIKTRGQQATLRCSPISGHTSVYWYQQALGLGLQFLLWYDEGEERNRGNFPPRFSGRQFPNYSSELNVNALELEDSALYLCASSLGLSPLHFGNGTRLTVT.

J is TRBJ2-7 and V is TRBV7-8; TRBD2 matches at 12 bases. This CDR3 is 14 amino acids long. V dropped 4 bases and J dropped 4; count of bases not matched to a gene: 2. Germline V gene sequence: CDR1 SGHVS, CDR2 FQNEAQ. The CDR3 protein is CASSYGTSGYEQYV. The CDR3 DNA is TGTGCCAGCAGCTACGGGACTAGCGGGTACGAGCAGTACGTC.

The chain joins TRBV11-2 to TRBJ2-7; D is uncertain. V lost 3 bases and J 2 bases, leaving 8 bases between the germline ends. The CDR3 covers 13 residues. Germline CDR1 reads SGHAT; CDR2 reads FQNNGV. CDR3 sequence: CASSFRTAYEQYF. CDR3 nucleotides: TGTGCCAGCAGCTTTAGGACCGCCTACGAGCAGTACTTC.

This rearrangement joins TRBV15 to TRBJ2-3; weak D call: TRBD2 (6 bases). Germline V gene lookup returns CDR1 LNHNV and CDR2 YYDKDF (reference sequence). Between the trimmed V and J ends, which lost 3 bases and 3 bases, there was a span of 13 bases. This CDR3 has 15 amino acids. The CDR3 reads CATSSDGGGTDTQYF. The CDR3 DNA reads TGTGCCACCAGCAGTGACGGTGGGGGGACAGATACGCAGTATTTT.

The chain employs TRBV6-1 and TRBJ1-2; D is unclear. Trimming removed 4 bases from V and 8 bases from J, with 14 bases in between. There are 13 residues in the CDR3. Germline V gene data show CDR1 as MNHNS and CDR2 as SASEGT. The CDR3 DNA reads as TGTGCCAGCAGTGTTGGCAGCGTGGCCGGCTACACCTTC. Protein: CASSVGSVAGYTF.

By proportion, this clonotype is medium-sized. This sequence joins TRBV15 and TRBJ2-7, with D uncertain. The germline V gene has CDR1 LNHNV and CDR2 YYDKDF (reference sequence). This CDR3 contains 14 residues. Trimming shortened V by 3 bases and J by 6 bases, and 15 bases separated the two germline ends. The CDR3 spells CATSRGSRKGEQYF. CDR3 coding DNA: TGTGCCACCAGCAGGGGCTCTAGGAAGGGCGAGCAGTACTTC.

This clonotype was counted at least ten times. J is TRBJ1-2 and V is TRBV6-5; D might be TRBD1 (6 bases). The V end was cut by 6 bases, the J end by 8 bases, with 16 bases between. This CDR3 region has 13 residues. In germline, CDR1 is MNHEY, CDR2 SVGAGI. DNA for the CDR3: TGTGCCAGCAGCCTTAACAGGGCGGGGGGCTACACCTTC. This sequence encodes CASSLNRAGGYTF.

Ten or more counts support this clonotype. This rearrangement joins TRBV6-2 or TRBV6-3 to TRBJ2-7; the D gene is possibly TRBD2 (6 bases). This CDR3 has 13 amino acids. Trimming took 5 bases from V and 7 from J, leaving 15 bases between them. From germline, CDR1 is MNHEY and CDR2 SVGEGT. The CDR3 protein is CASSTGEMDEQYF. In DNA form, the CDR3 reads TGTGCCAGCAGTACGGGGGAAATGGATGAGCAGTACTTC.

The chain uses TRBV6-6 and TRBJ1-5; 7 nucleotides line up with TRBD1. V lost 6 bases and J lost 3; bases outside the gene matches: 5. CDR3 length: 14 amino acids. Germline V CDR1 and CDR2: MNHNY, SVGAGI (reference sequence). DNA of the CDR3: TGTGCCAGCAGACCCGGGACAGTCAATCAGCCCCAGCATTTT. Translating gives CASRPGTVNQPQHF.

The table lists this clonotype with many counts. The CDR3 sequence is CAWSVRDIGELFF. The CDR3 region has the DNA TGTGCCTGGAGTGTACGGGATATCGGGGAGCTGTTTTTT. The chain combines TRBV30 with TRBJ2-2; weak D call: TRBD2 (5 bases). This CDR3 comprises 13 residues. Between the trimmed V and J ends, which lost 0 bases and 7 bases, there was a span of 9 bases. Germline V gives CDR1 GTSNPN, CDR2 SVGIG (reference sequence). Based on the CDR3 plus reference TRBV30 and TRBJ2-2, the full variable domain is SQTIHQWPATLVQPVGSPLSLECTVEGTSNPNLYWYRQAAGRGLQLLFYSVGIGQISSEVPQNLSASRPQDRQFILSSKKLLLSDSGFYLCAWSVRDIGELFFGEGSRLTVL.

The sample holds one count of this clonotype. The chain uses TRBV19 and TRBJ1-5; perhaps TRBD1 as D (5 bases). Trimming shortened V by 3 bases and J by 5 bases, and 11 bases separated the two germline ends. Germline loops: CDR1 LNHDA, CDR2 SQIVND (reference sequence). CDR3 length equals 14 residues. CDR3: CASSMGDSYQPQHF. CDR3 DNA: TGTGCCAGTAGTATGGGTGACAGCTATCAGCCCCAGCATTTT.